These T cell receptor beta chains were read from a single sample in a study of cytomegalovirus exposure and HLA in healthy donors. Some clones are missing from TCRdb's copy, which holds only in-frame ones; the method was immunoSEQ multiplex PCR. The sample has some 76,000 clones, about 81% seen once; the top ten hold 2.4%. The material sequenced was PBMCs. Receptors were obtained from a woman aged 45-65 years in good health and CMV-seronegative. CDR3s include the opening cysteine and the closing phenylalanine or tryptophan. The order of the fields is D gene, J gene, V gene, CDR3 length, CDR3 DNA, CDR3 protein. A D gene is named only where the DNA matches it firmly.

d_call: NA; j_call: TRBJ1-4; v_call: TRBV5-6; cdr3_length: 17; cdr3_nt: TGTGCCAGCAGCTTGGCTCTAAACGCGCGAGAAGATGAAAAACTGTTTTTT; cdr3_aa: CASSLALNAREDEKLFF
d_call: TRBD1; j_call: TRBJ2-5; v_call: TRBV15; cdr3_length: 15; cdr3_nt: TGTGCCACCAGCAGAGATGGACAGGGCCAAGAGACCCAGTACTTC; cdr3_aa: CATSRDGQGQETQYF
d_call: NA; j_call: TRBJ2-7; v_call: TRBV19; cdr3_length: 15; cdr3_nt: TGTGCCAGTAGTTCAACGGGACACGTCAGCTACGAGCAGTACTTC; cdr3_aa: CASSSTGHVSYEQYF
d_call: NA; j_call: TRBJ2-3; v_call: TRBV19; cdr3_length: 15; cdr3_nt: TGTGCCAGTAGTATAGAGGGGCCGAGCACAGATACGCAGTATTTT; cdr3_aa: CASSIEGPSTDTQYF
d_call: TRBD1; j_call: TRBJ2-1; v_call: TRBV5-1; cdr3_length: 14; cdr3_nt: TGCGCCAGCAGCGGGGGACAGGCAATCAATGAGCAGTTCTTC; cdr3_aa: CASSGGQAINEQFF
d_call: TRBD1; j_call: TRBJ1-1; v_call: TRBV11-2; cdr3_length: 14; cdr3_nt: TGTGCCAGCAGCCCCACGGGACAGGGTAATGAAGCTTTCTTT; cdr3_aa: CASSPTGQGNEAFF
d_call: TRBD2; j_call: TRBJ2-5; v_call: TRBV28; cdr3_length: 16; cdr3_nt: TGTGCCAGCAGTGGGCTAGCGGGAGTACCCCAAGAGACCCAGTACTTC; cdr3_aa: CASSGLAGVPQETQYF
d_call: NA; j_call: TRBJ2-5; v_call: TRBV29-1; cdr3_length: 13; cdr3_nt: TGCAGCGGGAATCGGGCAGGGCAAGAGACCCAGTACTTC; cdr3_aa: CSGNRAGQETQYF
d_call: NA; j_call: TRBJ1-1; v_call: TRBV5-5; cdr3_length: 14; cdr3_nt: TGTGCCAGCAGCTGGGGGGGGGTGAACACTGAAGCTTTCTTT; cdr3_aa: CASSWGGVNTEAFF
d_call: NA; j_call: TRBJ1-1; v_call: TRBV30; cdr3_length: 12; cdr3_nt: TGTGCCTGGAGTGGGGCAGTCACTGAAGCTTTCTTT; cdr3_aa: CAWSGAVTEAFF
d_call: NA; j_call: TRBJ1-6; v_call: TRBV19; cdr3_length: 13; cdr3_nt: TGTGCCAGTAGTAGAGGGATGGGTTCACCCCTCCACTTT; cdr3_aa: CASSRGMGSPLHF
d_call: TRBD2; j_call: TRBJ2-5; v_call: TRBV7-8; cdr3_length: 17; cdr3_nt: TGTGCCAGCAGCCTCCCGAACCGCGGGGGGGAGGAGGAGACCCAGTACTTC; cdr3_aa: CASSLPNRGGEEETQYF
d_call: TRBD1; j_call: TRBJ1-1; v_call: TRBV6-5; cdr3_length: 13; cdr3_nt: TGTGCCAGCAGAAAAACAGGGGGCACTGAAGCTTTCTTT; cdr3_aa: CASRKTGGTEAFF
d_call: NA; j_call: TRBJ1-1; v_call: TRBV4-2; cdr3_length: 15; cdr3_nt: TGTGCCAGCAGCCAGCAACAGGGCAAGAACACTGAAGCTTTCTTT; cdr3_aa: CASSQQQGKNTEAFF
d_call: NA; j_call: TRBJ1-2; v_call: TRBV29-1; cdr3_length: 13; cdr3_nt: TGCAGCGCCGGGGGGGGTACTAACTATGGCTACACCTTC; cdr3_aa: CSAGGGTNYGYTF
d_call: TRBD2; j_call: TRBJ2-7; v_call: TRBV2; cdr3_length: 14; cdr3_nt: TGTGCCAGCGGTTTACTAGCGGGAGGGCGCGAGCAGTACTTC; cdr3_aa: CASGLLAGGREQYF
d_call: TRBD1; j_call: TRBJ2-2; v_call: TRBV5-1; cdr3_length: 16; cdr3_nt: TGCGCCAGCAGCGCTCCGGGACAGCGGAACACCGGGGAGCTGTTTTTT; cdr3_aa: CASSAPGQRNTGELFF
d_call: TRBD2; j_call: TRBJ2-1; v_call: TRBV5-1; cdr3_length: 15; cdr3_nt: TGCGCCAGCAGCTTGGGACTAGCGGGAGAAAATGAGCAGTTCTTC; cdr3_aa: CASSLGLAGENEQFF